A selection of T cell receptor beta chains follows, all from one sample in a study of CD8 T cells in ankylosing spondylitis. TCRdb independently ran MiXCR on the 5' RACE reads; one entry per CDR3 protein. The sample records about 240,000 distinct CDR3 sequences, roughly 8% being singletons. Sequencing input: blood, either unsorted or a sorted T cell fraction (not recorded which). Receptor source: a female donor with ankylosing spondylitis or in good health (not recorded which). The CDR3 runs from the conserved cysteine through the conserved F or W. The D gene is left open where the match is weak. Expanded clones are given a class, and other clones once, few, many or no size at all.

. TRBJ2-1 TRBV15 many TGTGCCACCAGCAGAAGATACAATGAGCAGTTCTTC CATSRRYNEQFF
TRBD1 TRBJ2-7 TRBV20-1 few TGCAGTGCTAGAGATCCACAGGGGACCATTACGGAGCAGTACTTC CSARDPQGTITEQYF
. TRBJ1-1 TRBV29-1 many TGCAGCTTCAGTGGGGTTTCGAACACTGAAGCTTTCTTT CSFSGVSNTEAFF
. TRBJ2-1 TRBV12-1 many TGTGCCAGCAGCTCTGAGGAGGGTCGCGACAGTGTCTACAATGAGCAGTTCTTC CASSSEEGRDSVYNEQFF
. TRBJ2-7 TRBV7-9 . TGTGCCAGCAGCCAACAGGGAGCTTCTTCGGGCGAGCAGTACTTC CASSQQGASSGEQYF
. TRBJ2-2 TRBV7-6 few TGTGCCAGCAGCTTAAATTTAAGGGAAGGAACCGGGGAGCTGTTTTTT CASSLNLREGTGELFF
TRBD2 TRBJ2-1 TRBV12-3/TRBV12-4 many TGTGCCAGCAGTTTTCTCGCTAGCGGGGGCAGGCAGTTCTTC CASSFLASGGRQFF
TRBD1 TRBJ1-1 TRBV6-5 many TGTGCCAGCAGTACTTACAGGGGGCCAATGAACACTGAAGCTTTCTTT CASSTYRGPMNTEAFF
. TRBJ2-2 TRBV24-1 many TGTGCCACCAGTGGGGACCGGGACTACCAGGGGTACGGGGAGCTGTTTTTT CATSGDRDYQGYGELFF
. TRBJ1-2 TRBV15 many TGTGCCACCAGCAGAGGTGCAGGGTATCGCGGCTACACCTTC CATSRGAGYRGYTF
. TRBJ1-1 TRBV20-1 many TGCAGTGCTAGAGACCCGGTGGGATCGAACACTGAAGCTTTCTTT CSARDPVGSNTEAFF
TRBD1 TRBJ2-2 TRBV12-3/TRBV12-4 many TGTGCCAGCAGTTCTAGACAGGGGGCCCACACCGGGGAGCTGTTTTTT CASSSRQGAHTGELFF
. TRBJ2-1 TRBV15 . TGTGCCACCAGCAGAGATCAGTGGGAGCAGTTCTTC CATSRDQWEQFF
. TRBJ2-1 TRBV7-6 many TGTGCCAGCGCAGGCCCTAACGTGGGAGGGGGGGATGAGCAGTTCTTC CASAGPNVGGGDEQFF
. TRBJ1-2 TRBV28 many TGTGCCAGCAGTTTATCGGGGGCCGATGGCTACACCTTC CASSLSGADGYTF
. TRBJ2-1 TRBV19 many TGTGCCAGTAGTATCGAGGGCTTTGGGAATGAGCAGTTCTTC CASSIEGFGNEQFF
TRBD1 TRBJ2-3 TRBV10-1 few TGCGCCAGCGCAAGGACAGGAGCTAGCACAGATACGCAGTATTTT CASARTGASTDTQYF
TRBD1 TRBJ2-7 TRBV28 many TGTGCCAGCAGTACGGACAGGAGCGAGCAGTACTTC CASSTDRSEQYF
. TRBJ2-1 TRBV7-9 few TGTGCCAGCAGCTTTTCTCAGGGGTTACACAATGAGCAGTTCTTC CASSFSQGLHNEQFF
. TRBJ2-5 TRBV20-1 many TGCAGTGCTAGGATGGTGGGTACTAGGAAAGAGACCCAGTACTTC CSARMVGTRKETQYF
. TRBJ2-7 TRBV2 many TGTGCCAGCAACCCGAATGAGGTCTCCTACGAGCAGTACTTC CASNPNEVSYEQYF
TRBD1 TRBJ1-1 TRBV6-1 . TGTGCCAGCAGCCCCGGGACAGGGCCGGTGAAAACTGAAGCTTTCTTT CASSPGTGPVKTEAFF
TRBD1 TRBJ1-1 TRBV2 many TGTGCCAGCAGGTTGTCAGGGGGCAGAGACACTGAAGCTTTCTTT CASRLSGGRDTEAFF
TRBD2 TRBJ2-7 TRBV15 many TGTGCCACCAGCAGTGCACTAGCGGGAATCGAGCAGTACTTC CATSSALAGIEQYF
. TRBJ2-2 TRBV19 many TGTGCCACCTCCGGGGCTAGCTTTACGACCGGGGAGCTGTTTTTT CATSGASFTTGELFF
TRBD1 TRBJ1-2 TRBV25-1 many TGTGCCAGCACCGGGTCCCCGGACAGGGCTTCTGGCTACACCTTC CASTGSPDRASGYTF
. TRBJ2-3 TRBV20-1 many TGCAGTGCTGGGTCTTTCACAGATACGCAGTATTTT CSAGSFTDTQYF
TRBD2 TRBJ2-1 TRBV6-2/TRBV6-3 many TGTGCCACCATAGGGGGACTAGCGGGCTTCAATGAGCAGTTCTTC CATIGGLAGFNEQFF
. TRBJ2-6 TRBV24-1 many TGTGCCACCAGTGAGGGGAGGTCTGGGGCCAACGTCCTGACTTTC CATSEGRSGANVLTF
. TRBJ1-3 TRBV4-3 many TGCGCCAGCAGCCAAGATATAACGGCTGGAAACACCATATATTTT CASSQDITAGNTIYF
. TRBJ2-2 TRBV12-3/TRBV12-4 many TGTGCCAGCAGCCCGACAGGGAACACCGGGGAGCTGTTTTTT CASSPTGNTGELFF
TRBD2 TRBJ2-5 TRBV5-5 many TGTGCCAGCAGCTTGCCCGGGAGGGAGACCCAGTACTTC CASSLPGRETQYF
TRBD2 TRBJ2-1 TRBV7-2 . TGTGCCAGCAGCTTAGGCCCGGCGGGAGTAACCTACAATGAGCAGTTCTTC CASSLGPAGVTYNEQFF
. TRBJ1-2 TRBV25-1 many TGTGCCAGCAGTGAATGGGGAGGGGGGGCCTATGGCTACACCTTC CASSEWGGGAYGYTF
. TRBJ1-5 TRBV4-1 few TGCGCCAGCAGCCAAATAGGGGGAAAAGAAAATCAGCCCCAGCATTTT CASSQIGGKENQPQHF
. TRBJ2-1 TRBV7-2 . TGTGCCAGCAGCTTTAGCGGACCACTACATAGTGAGCAGTTCTTC CASSFSGPLHSEQFF
TRBD2 TRBJ2-2 TRBV10-3 many TGTGCCATCAGTGACCCTCGACGGGCTAGCGGGACCACCGGGGAGCTGTTTTTT CAISDPRRASGTTGELFF
. TRBJ2-1 TRBV14 many TGTGCCAGCAGCCAAGATCGCCTAGCCTACAATGAGCAGTTCTTC CASSQDRLAYNEQFF
. TRBJ1-1 TRBV18 many TGTGCCAGCTCACCTAAGGAGGACACTGAAGCTTTCTTT CASSPKEDTEAFF
TRBD1 TRBJ2-1 TRBV12-3/TRBV12-4 many TGTGCCAGCAGTTCCAGGGGGCGGAACGGACGCGGTGAGCAGTTCTTC CASSSRGRNGRGEQFF
. TRBJ2-3 TRBV12-3/TRBV12-4 many TGTGCCAGCAGTCCCATAGATACGCAGTATTTT CASSPIDTQYF
TRBD1 TRBJ2-2 TRBV5-1 many TGCGCCAGCAGCTCGACAGGGGACCACACCGGGGAGCTGTTTTTT CASSSTGDHTGELFF
TRBD2 TRBJ2-7 TRBV29-1 many TGCAGCGTGGGTGTCGGCGAGGGAGGGCCTTACGAGCAGTACTTC CSVGVGEGGPYEQYF
. TRBJ1-1 TRBV20-1 many TGCAGTGCTCCCCGGAGTTTGAACACTGAAGCTTTCTTT CSAPRSLNTEAFF
. TRBJ1-5 TRBV2 . TGTGCCAGCAGTCAAAACGACCCGGGGTTGGGCAATCAGCCCCAGCATTTT CASSQNDPGLGNQPQHF
TRBD2 TRBJ2-2 TRBV7-2 few TGTGCCAGCAGCCCCGGGTGGACTAGCGGGTTCACCGGGGAGCTGTTTTTT CASSPGWTSGFTGELFF
. TRBJ2-7 TRBV7-2 many TGTGCCAGCAGCTTAGGGTGGGGTGGCTCCGGGGGAGGTGAGCAGTACTTC CASSLGWGGSGGGEQYF
. TRBJ2-1 TRBV4-3 many TGCGCCAGCAGCCAAGGCCATGAGCAGTTCTTC CASSQGHEQFF
. TRBJ2-3 TRBV18 . TGTGCCAGCTCACCACTCAGGGGAGCAGATACGCAGTATTTT CASSPLRGADTQYF
. TRBJ1-6 TRBV7-2 . TGTGCCAGCGCCGTTGGCGGGGTGGATAATTCACCCCTCCACTTT CASAVGGVDNSPLHF
. TRBJ1-5 TRBV12-3/TRBV12-4 many TGTGCCAGCAGTTCCAACTCAGGGGCGGGTCAGCCCCAGCATTTT CASSSNSGAGQPQHF
. TRBJ2-3 TRBV7-9 many TGTGCCAGCAGCTCCCTCTTAGGGAGTACGGATACGCAGTATTTT CASSSLLGSTDTQYF
TRBD1 TRBJ2-1 TRBV12-3/TRBV12-4 . TGTGCCAGCAGTCTTCATTCAGGGGGCGCATTAAATGAGCAGTTCTTC CASSLHSGGALNEQFF
. TRBJ2-3 TRBV7-2 few TGTGCCAGCAGGTCTCTAGCGCCCCAACAGAGACGGCGGGCAGATACGCAGTATTTT CASRSLAPQQRRRADTQYF
. TRBJ1-1 TRBV6-2/TRBV6-3 many TGTGCCAGCACCCCGCCCGCGAACACTGAAGCTTTCTTT CASTPPANTEAFF